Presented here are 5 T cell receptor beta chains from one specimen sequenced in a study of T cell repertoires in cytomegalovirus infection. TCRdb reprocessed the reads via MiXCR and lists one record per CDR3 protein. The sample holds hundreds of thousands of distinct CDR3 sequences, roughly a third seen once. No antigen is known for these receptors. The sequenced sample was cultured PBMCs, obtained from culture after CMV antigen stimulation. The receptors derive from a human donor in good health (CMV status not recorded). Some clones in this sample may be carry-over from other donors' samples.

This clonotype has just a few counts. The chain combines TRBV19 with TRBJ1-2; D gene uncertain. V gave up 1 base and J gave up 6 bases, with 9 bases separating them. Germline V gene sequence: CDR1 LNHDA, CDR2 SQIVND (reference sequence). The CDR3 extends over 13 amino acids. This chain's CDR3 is CASSIGAHDGYTF. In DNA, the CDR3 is TGTGCCAGTAGTATAGGCGCCCATGATGGCTACACCTTC.

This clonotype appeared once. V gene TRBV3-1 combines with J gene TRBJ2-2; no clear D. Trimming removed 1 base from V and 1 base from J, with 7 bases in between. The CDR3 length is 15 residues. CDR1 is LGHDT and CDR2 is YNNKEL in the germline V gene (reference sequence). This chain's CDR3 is CASSQASRNTGELFF. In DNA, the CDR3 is TGTGCCAGCAGCCAAGCCAGCAGGAACACCGGGGAGCTGTTTTTT.

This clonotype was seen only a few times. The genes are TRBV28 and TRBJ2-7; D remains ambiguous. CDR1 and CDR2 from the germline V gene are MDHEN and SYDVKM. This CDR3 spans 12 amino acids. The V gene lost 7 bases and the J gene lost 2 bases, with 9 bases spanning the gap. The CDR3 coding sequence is TGTGCCAGCAATATAGGGCCCTACGAGCAGTACTTC. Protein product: CASNIGPYEQYF.

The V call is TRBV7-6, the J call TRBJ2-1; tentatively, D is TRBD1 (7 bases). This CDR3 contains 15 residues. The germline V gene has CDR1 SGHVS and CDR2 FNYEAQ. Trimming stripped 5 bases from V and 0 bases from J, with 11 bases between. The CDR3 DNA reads TGTGCCAGCAGCGCGGGGACAGCCTCCTACAATGAGCAGTTCTTC. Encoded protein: CASSAGTASYNEQFF.

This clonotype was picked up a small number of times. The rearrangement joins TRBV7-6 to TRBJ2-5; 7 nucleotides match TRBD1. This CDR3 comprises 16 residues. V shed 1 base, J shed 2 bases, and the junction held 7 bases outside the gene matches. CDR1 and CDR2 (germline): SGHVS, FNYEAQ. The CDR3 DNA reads TGTGCCAGCAGCTTAGTTATGGGGACAGAGCAAGAGACCCAGTACTTC. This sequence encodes CASSLVMGTEQETQYF. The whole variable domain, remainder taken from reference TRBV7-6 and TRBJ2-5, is GAGVSQSPRYKVTKRGQDVALRCDPISGHVSLYWYRQALGQGPEFLTYFNYEAQQDKSGLPNDRFSAERPEGSISTLTIQRTEQRDSAMYRCASSLVMGTEQETQYFGPGTRLLVL.